The 20 T cell receptor beta chains listed next were all sequenced from one sample in a study of PD-L1 blockade in urothelial cancer. Specified time point: pretreatment peripheral blood. Sequenced by immunoSEQ multiplex PCR; TCRdb stores in-frame clones only, minus some. The sample holds more than 90,000 clones, about nine tenths seen once. Material: PBMCs, obtained around atezolizumab (anti-PD-L1) treatment. Receptors originate from a man aged 55 to 70 with urothelial cancer.

The J gene is TRBJ2-3, the V gene TRBV7-7; perhaps TRBD2 as D (5 bases). Trimming removed 1 base from V and 4 bases from J, with 9 bases in between. The CDR3 sequence is 14 residues long. The germline CDR1 and CDR2 sequences are SSHAT and FNYEAQ (reference sequence). The CDR3 DNA is TGTGCCAGCAGCTTAGATCGGGGTGCAGATACGCAGTATTTT. Translated: CASSLDRGADTQYF.

The rearrangement uses TRBV15 and TRBJ1-5, with 9 bases matching TRBD1. Germline V gene sequence: CDR1 LNHNV, CDR2 YYDKDF (reference sequence). This CDR3 region has 15 residues. V shed 0 bases, J shed 4 bases, and the junction held 1 base outside the gene matches. The CDR3 is CATSREQGANQPQHF. CDR3 sequence (DNA): TGTGCCACCAGCAGAGAACAGGGGGCTAATCAGCCCCAGCATTTT.

This chain joins TRBV2 and TRBJ2-7, with 7 bases identical to TRBD2. V trimming: 7 bases; J trimming: 5 bases; junction bases outside the gene matches: 8. Germline CDR1 SNHLY, CDR2 FYNNEI. The CDR3 has 13 amino acids. CDR3 DNA sequence: TGTGCCAGCAAAGAGGGAGGGTCCCACGAGCAGTACTTC. Its protein product is CASKEGGSHEQYF.

The rearrangement uses TRBV19 and TRBJ2-4, with a tentative D call TRBD2 (7 bases). V was clipped by 9 bases and J by 6 bases, with 21 bases between them. The CDR3 loop spans 15 amino acids. Germline values: CDR1 LNHDA, CDR2 SQIVND (reference sequence). The DNA of the CDR3 is TGTGCCAGCAGCAACAGGGAGGGGGGGATAAACATTCAGTACTTC. This codes for CASSNREGGINIQYF.

The rearrangement uses TRBV7-7 and TRBJ2-2; a possible D gene is TRBD2 (6 bases). This CDR3 has 12 residues. Germline V gene data show CDR1 as SSHAT and CDR2 as FNYEAQ (reference sequence). Trimming removed 11 bases at V and 4 bases at J, with 11 bases between. The CDR3 loop is CAAGLRTGELFF. Written as DNA, the CDR3 is TGTGCCGCGGGGCTCCGCACCGGGGAGCTGTTTTTT.

This chain connects TRBV15 to TRBJ1-2; D uncertain. The CDR3 runs 12 residues. The V gene's germline CDR1 is LNHNV and CDR2 YYDKDF (reference sequence). The V end was cut by 0 bases, the J end by 7 bases, with 6 bases between. The CDR3 DNA is TGTGCCACCAGCAGAGATAGTGGTGGCTACACCTTC. Translated, it gives CATSRDSGGYTF.

The chain combines TRBV7-2 with TRBJ1-3; D is uncertain. The CDR3 totals 11 residues. Germline CDR1 SGHTA, CDR2 FQGNSA. The ends were cut back, 2 bases at V and 8 bases at J, with 4 bases in the middle. CDR3 DNA: TGTGCCAGCAGCTTATCAGACACCATATATTTT. The encoded protein is CASSLSDTIYF.

This clone occurred once. The V call is TRBV21-1, the J call TRBJ1-1. TRBV21-1 corresponds to a pseudogene. The length of the CDR3 is 15 residues. For the CDR3, the DNA is TGTGCCAGCAGCAAATGGAGGCCCCTGAACACTGAAGCTTTCTTT. Protein sequence: CASSKWRPLNTEAFF.

This chain uses TRBV7-2 with TRBJ2-3, with D possibly TRBD2 on 5 matching bases. V was clipped by 5 bases and J by 4 bases, with 13 bases between them. The length of the CDR3 is 14 residues. Germline V gene data show CDR1 as SGHTA and CDR2 as FQGNSA. The CDR3 spells CASSPLVGADTQYF. The CDR3 DNA reads TGTGCCAGCAGCCCACTAGTTGGTGCAGATACGCAGTATTTT.

The rearrangement uses TRBV5-4 and TRBJ2-3; tentatively, D is TRBD1 (6 bases). Germline assignment: CDR1 SGHNT and CDR2 YYREEE (reference sequence). The CDR3 length is 14 residues. V shed 5 bases and J shed 1 base, with 11 bases lying between them. The CDR3 spells CASSQGLGTDTQYF. CDR3 coding DNA: TGTGCCAGCAGTCAGGGGTTGGGCACAGATACGCAGTATTTT.

The count of this clone is one. The V gene is TRBV15, the J gene TRBJ2-3, with 10 bases matching TRBD2. The ends lost 0 bases at V and 1 base at J; junction bases unmatched: 10. The germline CDR1 and CDR2 sequences are LNHNV and YYDKDF (reference sequence). CDR3 length equals 19 residues. The CDR3 sequence: CATSRDRLRTSGRTDTQYF. CDR3 nucleotides: TGTGCCACCAGCAGAGATAGATTGCGGACTAGCGGCCGCACAGATACGCAGTATTTT.

The sample holds a few counts of this clone. CDR3 in DNA: TGTGCCACGGCCCTAGCGGTCAATGAGCAGTTCTTC. It encodes CATALAVNEQFF. The chain has TRBV15 and TRBJ2-1; 7 bases map to TRBD2. The CDR3 runs 12 residues. V was clipped by 9 bases and J by 6 bases; unmatched bases: 5. Germline CDR1 reads LNHNV; CDR2 reads YYDKDF (reference sequence).

The chain is built from TRBV4-2 and TRBJ1-1, with D possibly matching TRBD1 (6 bases). The CDR3 has 15 amino acids. CDR1 is LGHNA and CDR2 is YNFKEQ in the germline V gene. Trimming shortened V by 1 base and J by 3 bases, and 12 bases separated the two germline ends. The DNA of the CDR3 is TGTGCCAGCAGCCAAGGGGGGCCCAAGGACACTGAAGCTTTCTTT. It encodes CASSQGGPKDTEAFF.

This clone was counted a single time. The chain joins TRBV4-2 to TRBJ1-5; D is perhaps TRBD1 (5 bases). The CDR3 totals 15 residues. The germline V gene has CDR1 LGHNA and CDR2 YNFKEQ. V was shortened by 4 bases and J by 0 bases, with 10 bases between the two germline ends. The CDR3 DNA sequence: TGTGCCAGCAGCCCCAACAGGAATAGCAATCAGCCCCAGCATTTT. Translated, it gives CASSPNRNSNQPQHF.

This clone turned up a few times. The same CDR3 arises from other DNA sequences in this sample as well. The chain is built from TRBV27 and TRBJ2-7; 7 positions agree with TRBD2. Unmatched junction bases numbered 7, after V lost 5 bases and J lost 6 bases. This CDR3 comprises 13 residues. CDR1 MNHEY and CDR2 SMNVEV come from the germline V gene (reference sequence). CDR3 nucleotides: TGTGCCAGCAGTCCCGGACTAGGTCTCGAGCAGTACTTC. Amino acids: CASSPGLGLEQYF.

This chain uses TRBV5-1 with TRBJ1-2; D unclear. Trimming took off 2 bases at V and 3 bases at J, with 8 bases between the two ends. Germline assignment: CDR1 SGHRS and CDR2 YFSETQ. There are 13 residues in the CDR3. The CDR3 protein is CASSFSEDYGYTF. CDR3 sequence (DNA): TGCGCCAGCAGCTTTTCTGAGGACTATGGCTACACCTTC.

In its sample, this clone was seen a few times. The J gene is TRBJ1-2, the V gene TRBV10-1, with 8 bases that match TRBD1. Germline CDR1 WNHNN, CDR2 SYGVQD (reference sequence). This CDR3 has 16 amino acids. The ends lost 6 bases at V and 4 bases at J; junction bases unmatched: 13. This CDR3 reads CASSPTTGQDTYGYTF. The CDR3 nucleotides are TGCGCCAGCAGCCCAACTACGGGACAGGACACCTATGGCTACACCTTC.

The genes are TRBV6-1 and TRBJ2-3; D remains ambiguous. This CDR3 comprises 15 residues. Germline lookup yields CDR1 MNHNS and CDR2 SASEGT. Trimming left V 0 bases short and J 2 bases short, with 9 bases between. CDR3 loop: CASSEAGTDTDTQYF. The CDR3 DNA reads as TGTGCCAGCAGTGAAGCTGGAACAGACACAGATACGCAGTATTTT.

The V gene is TRBV11-1, the J gene TRBJ1-2; D unclear. The CDR3 length is 12 residues. Germline CDR1 reads SGHAT; CDR2 reads FQDESV (reference sequence). Trimming shortened V by 5 bases and J by 6 bases, and 10 bases separated the two germline ends. Here the CDR3 DNA reads TGTGCCAGCAGCCCAGTCCGGGATGGCTACACCTTC. Its translation is CASSPVRDGYTF. Variable domain in full (rest from reference TRBV11-1 and TRBJ1-2): EAEVAQSPRYKITEKSQAVAFWCDPISGHATLYWYRQILGQGPELLVQFQDESVVDDSQLPKDRFSAERLKGVDSTLKIQPAELGDSAMYLCASSPVRDGYTFGSGTRLTVV.

The chain couples TRBV28 to TRBJ2-3; perhaps TRBD1 as D (5 bases). The germline V gene has CDR1 MDHEN and CDR2 SYDVKM. V was shortened by 4 bases and J by 10 bases, with 15 bases between the two germline ends. CDR3 length equals 13 residues. The CDR3, as DNA: TGTGCCAGCAGTTCCCAGCAGGGAAAAGCGCAGTATTTT. Amino acid sequence: CASSSQQGKAQYF. The complete variable domain, with remaining parts taken from reference TRBV28 and TRBJ2-3, reads DVKVTQSSRYLVKRTGEKVFLECVQDMDHENMFWYRQDPGLGLRLIYFSYDVKMKEKGDIPEGYSVSREKKERFSLILESASTNQTSMYLCASSSQQGKAQYFGPGTRLTVL.